This is a list of T cell receptor beta chains from one sample in a study of T-cell reconstitution after alpha-beta-depleted transplantation in children. TCRdb reprocessed the PCR reads with MiXCR, giving one entry per CDR3 protein. The table lists some 600,000 distinct CDR3 sequences, roughly 13% of them singletons. This sample comprised PBMCs, mostly from graft donor cells, obtained 360 days after TCRalphabeta/CD19-depleted stem cell transplant. The receptors shown here come from a male patient younger than 18 who had a stem cell transplant for acute myeloid leukemia, so the T cells may come from the graft donor. CDR3s include the opening cysteine and the closing phenylalanine or tryptophan. The D gene is left open where the match is weak. Part of the rows lack a size; the others show once, few, many or a class for expanded clones.

>TRBV28|many|-|TRBJ2-3
CASSLPGRGFDTQYF
TGTGCCAGCAGCCTACCGGGACGCGGTTTCGATACGCAGTATTTT
>TRBV12-3/TRBV12-4|many|TRBD2|TRBJ2-1
CASSLGLAGLYNEQFF
TGTGCCAGCAGTTTGGGACTAGCGGGACTTTACAATGAGCAGTTCTTC
>TRBV24-1|-|-|TRBJ2-5
CATSGGGEVETQYF
TGTGCCACCAGTGGAGGGGGTGAGGTAGAGACCCAGTACTTC
>TRBV15|-|-|TRBJ2-7
CATSSPGLSYEQYF
TGTGCCACCAGCAGCCCGGGACTTTCCTACGAGCAGTACTTC
>TRBV7-2|-|-|TRBJ2-4
CASSLVGGGGDIQYF
TGTGCCAGCAGCCTGGTTGGAGGGGGCGGGGACATTCAGTACTTC
>TRBV27|few|-|TRBJ2-3
CASSWGGGDTQYF
TGTGCCAGCTCCTGGGGAGGAGGGGATACGCAGTATTTT
>TRBV27|-|-|TRBJ1-6
CASRQVGVSNSPLHF
TGTGCCAGCAGACAGGTTGGAGTTTCTAATTCACCCCTCCACTTT
>TRBV9|-|TRBD2|TRBJ2-2
CASSVLGRAHIGAGELFF
TGTGCCAGCAGCGTTCTCGGGAGGGCCCATATAGGAGCCGGGGAGCTGTTTTTT
>TRBV7-2|-|-|TRBJ1-3
CASSFGIFSGNTIYF
TGTGCCAGCAGCTTTGGCATTTTCTCTGGAAACACCATATATTTT
>TRBV12-3/TRBV12-4|many|TRBD2|TRBJ2-3
CASSFGAGGPLGTDTQYF
TGTGCCAGCAGTTTCGGAGCGGGAGGGCCGTTGGGCACAGATACGCAGTATTTT
>TRBV6-2/TRBV6-3|few|TRBD2|TRBJ2-7
CASSPGTSRDEQYF
TGTGCCAGCAGTCCCGGGACTAGCCGAGACGAGCAGTACTTC
>TRBV9|-|-|TRBJ1-3
CASSPGPRILGNTIYF
TGTGCCAGCAGCCCTGGACCGAGAATTTTAGGAAACACCATATATTTT
>TRBV12-3/TRBV12-4|few|TRBD1|TRBJ2-2
CASSQDRGRDGELFF
TGTGCCAGCAGTCAAGACAGGGGGCGCGACGGGGAGCTGTTTTTT
>TRBV7-2|-|TRBD2|TRBJ2-1
CASSLALASGSLSSYNEQFF
TGTGCCAGCAGCTTAGCGTTAGCTAGCGGGAGTCTAAGCTCCTACAATGAGCAGTTCTTC
>TRBV12-3/TRBV12-4|few|-|TRBJ2-5
CASRIREAHQETQYF
TGTGCCAGCAGGATACGGGAAGCACATCAAGAGACCCAGTACTTC
>TRBV7-8|-|-|TRBJ2-4
CASSLNRALGAKNIQYF
TGTGCCAGCAGCTTAAACAGGGCCCTAGGAGCCAAAAACATTCAGTACTTC
>TRBV10-3|few|-|TRBJ2-1
CAIRRVSGNEQFF
TGTGCCATCAGGCGAGTCAGCGGTAATGAGCAGTTCTTC
>TRBV6-5|many|-|TRBJ1-2
CASSSVRRYYGYTF
TGTGCCAGCAGCTCGGTACGACGGTACTATGGCTACACCTTC
>TRBV7-5|-|-|TRBJ1-5
CISVPEASTATNQPQHF
-
>TRBV15|few|-|TRBJ2-2
CATSRARGRYLTGELFF
TGTGCCACCAGCAGAGCCCGCGGCAGGTACCTTACCGGGGAGCTGTTTTTT
>TRBV4-2|many|-|TRBJ2-2
CASSQRGTNTGELFF
TGTGCCAGCAGCCAAAGAGGGACGAACACCGGGGAGCTGTTTTTT
>TRBV7-8|many|TRBD1|TRBJ1-6
CASSFYTGQGFNSPLHF
TGTGCCAGCAGCTTTTACACCGGACAGGGGTTTAATTCACCCCTCCACTTT
>TRBV29-1|many|-|TRBJ1-2
CSARRVGQNIYGYTF
TGCAGCGCCCGGAGGGTGGGACAAAATATCTATGGCTACACCTTC
>TRBV7-8|-|-|TRBJ2-1
CASSLGRDWANEQFF
TGTGCCAGCAGCTTAGGGCGGGACTGGGCAAATGAGCAGTTCTTC
>TRBV5-6|few|TRBD1|TRBJ2-1
CASSLKQGEWNRPLEFF
TGTGCCAGCAGCTTGAAACAGGGGGAGTGGAATAGGCCTCTCGAGTTCTTC
>TRBV18|few|TRBD1|TRBJ2-1
CASSPSTGTGSYNEQFF
TGTGCCAGCTCACCTTCTACCGGGACAGGGTCCTACAATGAGCAGTTCTTC
>TRBV19|-|TRBD1|TRBJ2-7
CASTTSTGGAVTPYEQYF
TGTGCCAGTACCACCTCGACAGGGGGCGCGGTTACCCCCTACGAGCAGTACTTC
>TRBV4-2|-|-|TRBJ2-7
CASSQEGRNSYEQYF
TGTGCCAGCAGCCAAGAAGGACGGAACTCCTACGAGCAGTACTTC
>TRBV2|few|TRBD2|TRBJ2-1
CASSVTSGSDNEQFF
TGTGCCAGCAGTGTGACTAGCGGGAGCGACAATGAGCAGTTCTTC
>TRBV12-3/TRBV12-4|many|-|TRBJ2-1
CASSHYSGLNNEQFF
TGTGCCAGCAGCCATTATAGCGGATTAAACAATGAGCAGTTCTTC
>TRBV7-2|-|TRBD2|TRBJ2-5
CASSNPAGVEETQYF
TGTGCCAGCAGCAACCCAGCGGGAGTGGAGGAGACCCAGTACTTC